These 7 T cell receptor beta chains originate from one sample sequenced in a study of spatial heterogeneity in lung cancer. As to time point: sample taken at primary tumor resection. A single record per CDR3 protein comes from TCRdb applying MiXCR to the 5' RACE reads. The sample has hundreds of distinct CDR3 sequences, around a third seen once. The specimen comprised normal lung tissue next to the tumor, sampled at surgery. Receptor source: a male donor with early-stage non-small cell lung cancer.

A remark on this clonotype: Found in a library prepared for alpha chains, this beta chain is an off-target read, and its abundance has little meaning. The V gene is TRBV20-1, the J gene TRBJ1-1, with D maybe TRBD1 (6 bases). The V gene's germline CDR1 is DFQATT and CDR2 SNEGSKA (reference sequence). V was cut by 4 bases and J by 1 base, with 10 bases left in between. The CDR3 sequence is 13 residues long. DNA for the CDR3: TGCAGTGCTAAGGGGGAAGCGAACACTGAAGCTTTCTTT. It yields the protein CSAKGEANTEAFF.

This clonotype is termed large (0.1 to 1%). This beta chain came through as a stray read in a library set up for alpha chains, and its size says little. The V gene is TRBV6-6, the J gene TRBJ1-1; D not certain. Germline values: CDR1 MNHNY, CDR2 SVGAGI (reference sequence). The CDR3 length is 13 residues. V lost 2 bases and J lost 7, with 11 bases in between. The CDR3: CASSYGQVNEAFF. DNA for the CDR3: TGTGCCAGCAGTTACGGGCAGGTAAATGAAGCTTTCTTT.

As concerns this clonotype: The size of this beta chain means little, since it is a stray read in a library made for alpha chains. The chain links TRBV12-3 or TRBV12-4 to TRBJ2-1; D is undetermined. Trimming cost V 6 bases and J 0 bases, with 9 bases left between them. This CDR3 contains 14 residues. The CDR3 DNA reads TGTGCCAGCAGAGGAGCTGACTCCTACAATGAGCAGTTCTTC. Translated: CASRGADSYNEQFF.

A few counts support this clonotype. For a library built for alpha chains, this beta chain is a stray read; little rests on its size. V is TRBV7-3 and J is TRBJ2-1; the D gene is possibly TRBD1 (6 bases). The CDR3 is made up of 12 amino acids. V was trimmed by 5 bases and J by 7 bases, leaving 9 bases between them. Germline CDR1 is SGHTA and CDR2 is FQGTGA. The CDR3 coding sequence is TGTGCCAGCAGCCTCGACAGGAATGAGCAGTTCTTC. Protein product: CASSLDRNEQFF. Based on the CDR3 plus reference TRBV7-3 and TRBJ2-1, the full variable domain is GAGVSQTPSNKVTEKGKYVELRCDPISGHTALYWYRQSLGQGPEFLIYFQGTGAADDSGLPNDRFFAVRPEGSVSTLKIQRTERGDSAVYLCASSLDRNEQFFGPGTRLTVL.

On this clonotype itself: Because this beta chain is a stray read in a library intended to capture alpha chains, its abundance should not be given much weight. The V and J genes are TRBV5-1 and TRBJ2-7; 7 bases agree with TRBD1. Losses at the gene ends were 2 bases for V and 3 bases for J; bases not matched to a gene: 2. This CDR3 region has 13 residues. Germline lookup yields CDR1 SGHRS and CDR2 YFSETQ. Written as DNA, the CDR3 is TGCGCCAGCAGCTTTGGGACAGTCTACGAGCAGTACTTC. Protein sequence: CASSFGTVYEQYF.

Only a few counts were recorded for this clonotype. With the library built for alpha chains, this beta chain is off target and its frequency is not meaningful. V and J are TRBV11-1 and TRBJ2-2; D remains ambiguous. The CDR3 is 15 amino acids. Trimming left V 1 base short and J 2 bases short, with 8 bases between. The germline V gene has CDR1 SGHAT and CDR2 FQDESV (reference sequence). CDR3: CASSLESGNTGELFF. The CDR3 coding sequence is TGTGCCAGCAGCTTAGAATCAGGAAACACCGGGGAGCTGTTTTTT.

This clonotype was counted a few times. Within a library made for alpha chains, this beta chain is off target, and its count is uninformative. The chain combines TRBV19 with TRBJ2-2; no firm D call. Per germline, CDR1 LNHDA and CDR2 SQIVND (reference sequence). This CDR3 region has 12 residues. The germline V and J ends were trimmed by 5 bases and 7 bases, with 8 bases remaining between them. The CDR3: CASSPPGGELFF. Written as DNA, the CDR3 is TGTGCCAGTAGTCCACCTGGCGGGGAGCTGTTTTTT.